Listed here are 30 T cell receptor beta chains from one sample, sequenced in a study of OX40 agonist ivuxolimab in advanced cancers. Using immunoSEQ multiplex PCR, the repertoire was profiled, and TCRdb retains in-frame clones only, with some absent. The table shows under 85,000 clones, with 85% occurring only once. This specimen was CD4+ or CD8+ T cells sorted from blood, taken in a trial of the OX40 agonist ivuxolimab. The receptors here all came from an adult with an advanced solid tumor such as melanoma, head and neck, liver or kidney cancer.

This sequence joins TRBV6-5 and TRBJ1-2; D remains ambiguous. The length of the CDR3 is 13 residues. The germline gives CDR1 MNHEY, CDR2 SVGAGI. Trimming stripped 0 bases from V and 8 bases from J, with 10 bases between. CDR3 sequence (DNA): TGTGCCAGCAGTTACTCGTGGGGAAGCGGCTACACCTTC. Protein: CASSYSWGSGYTF.

The gene calls are TRBV29-1 and TRBJ2-5; 7 bases match TRBD2. This CDR3 is 14 amino acids long. The J segment lost 1 base and the V segment lost 6 bases, leaving 8 bases of the junction unmatched. Germline loops: CDR1 SQVTM, CDR2 ANQGSEA. The CDR3 DNA follows: TGCAGCGTCGGGGGGAGTGGGACCCAAGAGACCCAGTACTTC. Encoded protein: CSVGGSGTQETQYF.

The chain has TRBV5-1 and TRBJ2-7; 7 bases match TRBD1. The CDR3 runs 14 residues. Germline CDR1 reads SGHRS; CDR2 reads YFSETQ. V was pared by 3 bases and J by 5 bases, with 8 bases of the junction left unmatched. In nucleotides, the CDR3 is TGCGCCAGCAGCTCGGGACAGCCTGTCCACGAGCAGTACTTC. Translation gives CASSSGQPVHEQYF.

The chain combines TRBV11-2 with TRBJ2-7; tentative D call: TRBD2 (6 bases). Germline CDR1 reads SGHAT; CDR2 reads FQNNGV. V lost 1 base, J lost 0 bases, and 10 bases lay in between. The CDR3 length is 15 residues. As DNA, the CDR3 is TGTGCCAGCAGCTTAGCGGCGGGACTCTCCTACGAGCAGTACTTC. Its translation is CASSLAAGLSYEQYF.

The chain employs TRBV6-6 and TRBJ2-7; D is perhaps TRBD1 or TRBD2 (5 bases each). This CDR3 has 16 residues. V was shortened by 0 bases and J by 0 bases, with 12 bases between the two germline ends. Germline V gives CDR1 MNHNY, CDR2 SVGAGI (reference sequence). The CDR3 nucleotides read TGTGCCAGCAGTTACTCCCCGGGACCTACCTCCTACGAGCAGTACTTC. Amino acid sequence: CASSYSPGPTSYEQYF.

The chain recombines TRBV25-1 with TRBJ2-1; D unclear. Trimming stripped 7 bases from V and 6 bases from J, with 4 bases between. Per the germline V gene, CDR1 is MGHDK and CDR2 is SYGVNS. The CDR3 contains 10 residues. Here the CDR3 reads CASKVNEQFF. The CDR3 DNA reads as TGTGCCAGCAAGGTCAATGAGCAGTTCTTC. The entire variable domain, with the rest obtained from reference TRBV25-1 and TRBJ2-1, is as follows: EADIYQTPRYLVIGTGKKITLECSQTMGHDKMYWYQQDPGMELHLIHYSYGVNSTEKGDLSSESTVSRIRTEHFPLTLESARPSHTSQYLCASKVNEQFFGPGTRLTVL.

V usage is TRBV12-5 and J usage is TRBJ2-2, with 10 bases identical to TRBD1. The length of the CDR3 is 18 residues. Trimming removed 6 bases from V and 4 bases from J; junction bases left unmatched: 14. Per germline, CDR1 LGHNT and CDR2 FRNRAP. In nucleotides, the CDR3 is TGTGCTAGTGGGTCAACCGGGACAGGGGTTTGGGGCACCGGGGAGCTGTTTTTT. The encoded protein is CASGSTGTGVWGTGELFF.

V and J are TRBV20-1 and TRBJ1-1; possibly TRBD1 for D (5 bases). Between the trimmed V and J ends, which lost 0 bases and 11 bases, there was a span of 10 bases. The CDR3 loop spans 11 amino acids. In germline, CDR1 is DFQATT, CDR2 SNEGSKA (reference sequence). Written as DNA, the CDR3 is TGCAGTGCTAGAGATCGGGGGAAGGCTTTCTTT. Its translation: CSARDRGKAFF.

The rearrangement joins TRBV2 to TRBJ1-2, with a weak D call TRBD1 (6 bases). Germline V lookup: CDR1 SNHLY, CDR2 FYNNEI. The CDR3 extends over 14 amino acids. V was pared by 5 bases and J by 6 bases, with 16 bases between. The CDR3 spells CASSLRGEGDGYTF. The CDR3 coding sequence is TGTGCCAGCAGTCTGAGGGGCGAGGGGGATGGCTACACCTTC.

In its sample, this clone was seen a few times. The V call is TRBV7-2, the J call TRBJ2-1; no clear D gene. This CDR3 spans 15 amino acids. Germline lookup yields CDR1 SGHTA and CDR2 FQGNSA. V lost 1 base and J lost 6, with 13 bases in between. Here the CDR3 reads CASSLGARQSNEQFF. CDR3 DNA: TGTGCCAGCAGCTTAGGGGCACGACAATCCAATGAGCAGTTCTTC.

This chain connects TRBV20-1 to TRBJ1-1; D gene ambiguous. The length of the CDR3 is 11 residues. CDR1 is DFQATT, CDR2 SNEGSKA, per germline (reference sequence). V was pared by 3 bases and J by 0 bases, with 2 bases between. The CDR3 region is CSASLNTEAFF. CDR3 in DNA: TGCAGTGCTAGCTTGAACACTGAAGCTTTCTTT.

The chain employs TRBV27 and TRBJ2-5, with D unresolved. Trimming pared 3 bases from V and 2 bases from J, leaving 13 bases between. This CDR3 contains 15 residues. The germline gives CDR1 MNHEY, CDR2 SMNVEV (reference sequence). The CDR3 DNA reads as TGTGCCAGCAGTTTCTCTCGGGCCCTTCAAGAGACCCAGTACTTC. Its protein is CASSFSRALQETQYF.

The chain links TRBV7-6 to TRBJ1-5; TRBD1 agrees at 8 bases. J was trimmed by 7 bases and V by 3 bases; bases with no gene match: 2. This CDR3 contains 13 residues. Germline-derived CDR1 and CDR2 are SGHVS and FNYEAQ. CDR3 DNA: TGTGCCAGCAGCTTGGGGGACAGGCAGCCCCAGCATTTT. Translating it yields CASSLGDRQPQHF.

V gene TRBV5-4 combines with J gene TRBJ1-2; D may be TRBD1 (6 bases). With 9 bases removed from V and 7 bases from J, the gap between germline ends came to 19 bases. The CDR3 is 13 amino acids. The germline V gene has CDR1 SGHNT and CDR2 YYREEE (reference sequence). As DNA, the CDR3 is TGTGCCACTACCCCGGGGGCAAATCGTGGCTACACCTTC. Translation: CATTPGANRGYTF.

The chain combines TRBV18 with TRBJ1-1; 11 bases fit TRBD1. Germline CDR1 reads KGHSH; CDR2 reads LQKENI. J lost 4 bases, V lost 2 bases, and 6 bases had no gene match. This CDR3 contains 16 residues. For the CDR3, the DNA is TGTGCCAGCTCACCATTAATCGGGACAGGGGGCACTGAAGCTTTCTTT. Protein sequence: CASSPLIGTGGTEAFF.

This chain uses TRBV7-9 with TRBJ1-2; tentative D call: TRBD1 (6 bases). With 1 base removed from V and 6 bases from J, the gap between germline ends came to 18 bases. The length of the CDR3 is 16 residues. CDR1 is SEHNR, CDR2 FQNEAQ, per germline (reference sequence). The CDR3 DNA is TGTGCCAGCAGCTTAGAGGAGACAGGATCGGGGCATGGCTACACCTTC. Amino acids: CASSLEETGSGHGYTF.

The chain has TRBV10-3 and TRBJ2-7, with D unclear. The CDR3 extends over 12 amino acids. Germline V gene lookup returns CDR1 ENHRY and CDR2 SYGVKD. Trimming cost V 2 bases and J 6 bases, with 8 bases left between them. The CDR3 DNA follows: TGTGCCATCAGTGAGGTCCGCGCCGAGCAGTACTTC. Its translation is CAISEVRAEQYF.

The genes are TRBV6-5 and TRBJ2-4, with TRBD1 identical over 9 bases. The ends lost 0 bases at V and 0 bases at J; junction bases unmatched: 0. Germline loops: CDR1 MNHEY, CDR2 SVGAGI. The CDR3 has 16 residues. CDR3 sequence (DNA): TGTGCCAGCAGTTACTCGGGACAGGGAGCCAAAAACATTCAGTACTTC. This codes for CASSYSGQGAKNIQYF.

In this sample, this clone turned up a few times. The CDR3 loop reads CASSLRARPVMNTEAFF. CDR3 nucleotide sequence: TGTGCCAGCAGCTTAAGGGCCAGGCCTGTCATGAACACTGAAGCTTTCTTT. This chain joins TRBV7-2 and TRBJ1-1, with D hard to call. Germline V gene lookup returns CDR1 SGHTA and CDR2 FQGNSA. This CDR3 has 17 amino acids. The germline V and J ends were trimmed by 2 bases and 0 bases, with 16 bases remaining between them.

The genes are TRBV30 and TRBJ1-5, with D unclear. Trimming stripped 3 bases from V and 0 bases from J, with 12 bases between. CDR3 length: 15 amino acids. The germline V gene encodes CDR1 GTSNPN and CDR2 SVGIG (reference sequence). DNA of the CDR3: TGTGCCTGGAGCCAACCCAAGGGTAGCAATCAGCCCCAGCATTTT. The encoded protein is CAWSQPKGSNQPQHF.

This sequence joins TRBV6-5 and TRBJ2-5; D might be TRBD2 (7 bases). Germline V CDR1 and CDR2: MNHEY, SVGAGI. Trimming stripped 3 bases from V and 4 bases from J, with 12 bases between. This CDR3 has 14 amino acids. As DNA, the CDR3 is TGTGCCAGCAGTTATGCGGGGGCAGGAGAGACCCAGTACTTC. Translating gives CASSYAGAGETQYF.

The gene calls are TRBV12-5 and TRBJ2-5, with D perhaps matching TRBD1 or TRBD2 (6 bases each). The germline V gene has CDR1 LGHNT and CDR2 FRNRAP. With 1 base removed from V and 4 bases from J, the gap between germline ends came to 16 bases. This CDR3 region has 16 residues. This CDR3 is CASGLERSGGPETQYF. CDR3 DNA sequence: TGTGCTAGTGGTTTGGAACGATCCGGGGGCCCAGAGACCCAGTACTTC.

This chain connects TRBV6-4 to TRBJ1-2; 9 bases line up with TRBD1. In germline, CDR1 is MRHNA, CDR2 SNTAGT. V trimming: 0 bases; J trimming: 6 bases; junction bases outside the gene matches: 11. The CDR3 consists of 17 residues. The CDR3 DNA reads as TGTGCCAGCAGTGACTCCTACCGGGACAGGGTTCCAAATGGCTACACCTTC. Its translation is CASSDSYRDRVPNGYTF.

This clone was seen a single time. The genes are TRBV30 and TRBJ1-4; D is ambiguous. From germline, CDR1 is GTSNPN and CDR2 SVGIG (reference sequence). CDR3 length: 10 residues. The V gene lost 1 base and the J gene lost 8 bases, with 2 bases spanning the gap. In nucleotides, the CDR3 is TGTGCCTGGAGTGCGGAAAAACTGTTTTTT. Its protein product is CAWSAEKLFF.

V usage is TRBV5-4 and J usage is TRBJ1-4; D is ambiguous. This CDR3 contains 16 residues. Germline V gene sequence: CDR1 SGHNT, CDR2 YYREEE (reference sequence). Trimming removed 0 bases at V and 0 bases at J, with 9 bases between. CDR3 coding DNA: TGTGCCAGCAGCTTGGTCGGCAGAGCAACTAATGAAAAACTGTTTTTT. Translated: CASSLVGRATNEKLFF.

For the CDR3, the DNA is TGCGCCAGCAGCTTGTTCGGGGACTACTACAATGAGCAGTTCTTC. Encoded protein: CASSLFGDYYNEQFF. The gene calls are TRBV5-1 and TRBJ2-1; 7 bases fit TRBD2. V gave up 1 base and J gave up 3 bases; unmatched junction bases: 4. The germline V gene has CDR1 SGHRS and CDR2 YFSETQ. CDR3 size: 15 residues.

This chain connects TRBV7-9 to TRBJ2-5; D unresolved. Deletions cut 6 bases from V and 1 base from J, with 3 bases between. The CDR3 length is 11 residues. CDR1 and CDR2 from the germline V gene are SEHNR and FQNEAQ (reference sequence). The CDR3 region has the DNA TGTGCCAGCAGTTTCCAAGAGACCCAGTACTTC. Amino acids: CASSFQETQYF.

The gene calls are TRBV9 and TRBJ1-1; TRBD1 might be the D (5 bases). This CDR3 comprises 18 residues. Germline CDR1 SGDLS, CDR2 YYNGEE. V was trimmed by 3 bases and J by 1 base, leaving 22 bases between them. The CDR3 DNA reads TGTGCCAGCAGCGAGGGGCTGGGCGGGACGGCACAGAACACTGAAGCTTTCTTT. It translates to CASSEGLGGTAQNTEAFF.

The gene calls are TRBV4-2 and TRBJ1-4; D not certain. Germline V CDR1 and CDR2: LGHNA, YNFKEQ. V was trimmed by 0 bases and J by 8 bases, leaving 13 bases between them. CDR3 length: 15 amino acids. The CDR3 loop reads CASSQETGRTEKLFF. The CDR3 bases are TGTGCCAGCAGCCAAGAGACCGGACGGACGGAAAAACTGTTTTTT.

This clone was observed a few times. The CDR3 DNA sequence: TGTGCCATCAGTGAGACGGTCTTCTCTGGAAACACCATATATTTT. It codes for CAISETVFSGNTIYF. The chain couples TRBV10-3 to TRBJ1-3; D gene ambiguous. Trimming took 2 bases from V and 0 from J, leaving 8 bases between them. The CDR3 totals 15 residues. The germline V gene has CDR1 ENHRY and CDR2 SYGVKD.